Given below is one T cell receptor beta chain in context. Its antigen is still unknown. Trimming at V came to 2 bases and at J to 5 bases, leaving 4 bases not matched to a gene. The CDR3 is 15 amino acids. Germline V gene lookup returns CDR1 SQVTM and CDR2 ANQGSEA. This sample was taken from a study of post-analysis software for immune sequencing data. For the study at large: Relapsing-remitting, secondary progressive and progressive-relapsing multiple sclerosis courses were included. General study points: In patients, five TRBV segments were more frequent than in controls, with TRBV5-6, TRBV5-1 and TRBV20-1 among them. Significantly lower normalized Chao1 diversity was seen in multiple sclerosis patients than in controls.

The TCR beta cDNA libraries contained unique molecular identifiers. Roughly 0.5 million cDNA molecules were obtained from around 1 to 9.1 million T cells. TCRdb re-called the PCR reads with MiXCR, one entry per CDR3 protein. In the table there are 350,000 to 500,000 distinct CDR3 sequences, more than 30% of which are singletons. The sequence derives from a girl aged 2-10 years with multiple sclerosis. J is TRBJ2-2 and V is TRBV29-1; 11 bases fit TRBD1. Sequencing was done on a sample of blood. CDR3 DNA sequence: TGCAGCGTTGAACCGGGACAGGGGGTTACCGGGGAGCTGTTTTTT. It translates to CSVEPGQGVTGELFF.